The rows below give T cell receptor beta chains drawn from one sample of a study of blood T cell repertoires in COVID-19. Profiled with immunoSEQ multiplex PCR; TCRdb holds only in-frame clones, not every one. There are some 160,000 clones in the sample; 75% to 90% occur only once, and about 3.7% lies in the top ten. Material: PBMCs or T cells enriched from blood (not recorded which). The receptor set was obtained from a woman aged 60-75 years who had recovered from COVID-19. Each CDR3 is given with its conserved first and last residue. D genes are given only for firm matches. Clone size is not always given. Where it is, it says once, few, many or a class for expanded clones.

TGTGCCACCAGTCCCCCCGGGAGTGCCGGGGAGCTGTTTTTT,CATSPPGSAGELFF,NA,NA,TRBV24-1,TRBJ2-2
TGTGCCAGCAGTGGACAGGGGGCATATGGTTACGAGCAGTACTTC,CASSGQGAYGYEQYF,TRBD1,NA,TRBV2,TRBJ2-7
TGTGCCAGCAGCGGATGGGCCCAGGGGGCGACGAACGAGCAGTACTTC,CASSGWAQGATNEQYF,TRBD1,NA,TRBV7-2,TRBJ2-7
TGTGCCAGCAGCTCACAGGGGGCTGGATCACCCCTCCACTTT,CASSSQGAGSPLHF,TRBD1,NA,TRBV13,TRBJ1-6
TGTGCCAGCAGCTCAACCCGGGGAAACACCATATATTTT,CASSSTRGNTIYF,NA,NA,TRBV11-3,TRBJ1-3
TGTGCCAGTAGTATTCAGGGAGGGCTCGAGCAGTACTTC,CASSIQGGLEQYF,TRBD2,NA,TRBV19,TRBJ2-7
TGCGCCAGCAGCCAAGCCGAAAACAATAACTATGGCTACACCTTC,CASSQAENNNYGYTF,NA,NA,TRBV4-1,TRBJ1-2
TGTGCCAGCAGCTTTATACGACAGATGAACACTGAAGCTTTCTTT,CASSFIRQMNTEAFF,NA,NA,TRBV5-5,TRBJ1-1
TGCAGCGCAGAGACAGGGGAGGTACCCTACGAGCAGTACTTC,CSAETGEVPYEQYF,TRBD1,NA,TRBV29-1,TRBJ2-7
TGTGCCAGCCAGGGTGAGGACTATGGCTACACCTTC,CASQGEDYGYTF,NA,NA,TRBV11-2,TRBJ1-2
TGTGCCAGCTCACCACAGGGGGTTAATGGGGCCAACGTCCTGACTTTC,CASSPQGVNGANVLTF,NA,NA,TRBV18,TRBJ2-6
TGCGCCAGCAGCTTGGTTACTAGCGGGGGGGCCAATGAGCAGTTCTTC,CASSLVTSGGANEQFF,TRBD2,NA,TRBV5-1,TRBJ2-1
TGTGCCACCAGTTCCCCCGGCGGGGGGTACTACAATGAGCAGTTCTTC,CATSSPGGGYYNEQFF,TRBD2,NA,TRBV24-1,TRBJ2-1
TGTGCCAGCAGCTTAAGGGGGCTTTTTACAGATACGCAGTATTTT,CASSLRGLFTDTQYF,TRBD1,NA,TRBV7-9,TRBJ2-3
TGTGCCAGCAGCCAAGTGAACTCAGATACGCAGTATTTT,CASSQVNSDTQYF,NA,NA,TRBV3-1/TRBV3-2,TRBJ2-3
TGTGCCAGCAGCTTAGAAGGGGGTAGTTTTCCCGATCAGCCCCAGCATTTT,CASSLEGGSFPDQPQHF,NA,NA,TRBV7-8,TRBJ1-5
TGCGCCAGCAGTGAGTGGACAGTTAGGAATCAGCCCCAGCATTTT,CASSEWTVRNQPQHF,NA,NA,TRBV10-1,TRBJ1-5
TGCGCCAGCAGCTTTACCAGGTTGGCCTACGAGCAGTACTTC,CASSFTRLAYEQYF,NA,NA,TRBV5-1,TRBJ2-7
TGTGCCAGCAGCCCACGGACTAGCGGGGGAAAGAATGAGCAGTTCTTC,CASSPRTSGGKNEQFF,TRBD2,few,TRBV11-2,TRBJ2-1
TGCGCCAGCAGCTTAGAGGCCGCAGACCCCGCCGGGGCCAACGTCCTGACTTTC,CASSLEAADPAGANVLTF,NA,NA,TRBV5-1,TRBJ2-6
TGTGCCAGCAGCTTTCAGGGGGATACTGAAGCTTTCTTT,CASSFQGDTEAFF,TRBD1,few,TRBV11-2,TRBJ1-1
TGTGCCAGTAGTATAGACGGGACAGATATCTACACAGATACGCAGTATTTT,CASSIDGTDIYTDTQYF,TRBD1,NA,TRBV19,TRBJ2-3
TGCGCCAGCAGCCAAGGGCCGGGGGGGGAGCAGTACTTC,CASSQGPGGEQYF,TRBD2,NA,TRBV4-1,TRBJ2-7
TGCGCCAGCAGCCGACTAGCGGGGGGAGATACGCAGTATTTT,CASSRLAGGDTQYF,TRBD2,NA,TRBV4-1,TRBJ2-3